In this sample, the clone carrying this TCR beta chain turned up a few times. Antigen unknown. This sample is part of a study of post-analysis software for immune sequencing data. CDR3 length equals 15 residues. V gave up 1 base and J gave up 4 bases; unmatched junction bases: 6. CDR1 is SGHRS, CDR2 YFSETQ, per germline. Libraries were made from TCR beta cDNA, and they carried unique molecular identifiers. Once about 0.95 to 10 million T cells were used, roughly 490,000 cDNA molecules resulted. Each CDR3 protein gets one entry after TCRdb re-called the PCR reads with MiXCR. This table holds approximately 570,000 distinct CDR3 sequences, around 44% found once. Study-wide results and limits: Patients used about five TRBV segments, including TRBV5-6, TRBV5-1 and TRBV20-1, more often than controls.

Sequencing used blood. This chain links TRBV5-1 with TRBJ2-3; 7 bases map to TRBD1. The TCR was taken from a girl between 10 and 17 years old with multiple sclerosis. CDR3 bases: TGCGCCAGCAGCTTGCAGGGGGATGGATCAGATACGCAGTATTTT. Its translation: CASSLQGDGSDTQYF.